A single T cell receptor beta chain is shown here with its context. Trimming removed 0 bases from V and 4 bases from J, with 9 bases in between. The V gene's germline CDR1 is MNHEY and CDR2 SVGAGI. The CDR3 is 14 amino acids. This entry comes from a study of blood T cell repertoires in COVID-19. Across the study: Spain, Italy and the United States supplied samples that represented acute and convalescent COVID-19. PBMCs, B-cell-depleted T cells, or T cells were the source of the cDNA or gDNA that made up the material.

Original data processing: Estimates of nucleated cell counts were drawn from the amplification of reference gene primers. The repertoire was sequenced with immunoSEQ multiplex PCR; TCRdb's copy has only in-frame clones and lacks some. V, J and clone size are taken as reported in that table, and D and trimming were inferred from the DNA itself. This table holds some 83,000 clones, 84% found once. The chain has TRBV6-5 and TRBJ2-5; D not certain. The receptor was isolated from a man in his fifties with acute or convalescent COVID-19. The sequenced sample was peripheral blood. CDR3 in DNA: TGTGCCAGCAGTTACTCATCCAGAGGAGAGACCCAGTACTTC. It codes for CASSYSSRGETQYF.